The T cell receptor (beta chain) under discussion was sequenced for a study of CD8 T cells in ankylosing spondylitis. Findings of the study overall: Peripheral blood samples showed relatively rare disease-linked clones, and these clones were CD8+. Past research had described some motif variants in reactive arthritis synovial fluid and blood.

TCRdb ran MiXCR on the 5' RACE reads and lists one entry per CDR3 protein. The table lists approximately 110,000 distinct CDR3 sequences, 24% of them singletons. In this sample, this clonotype turned up a few times. Its antigen is unidentified. Germline V gene lookup returns CDR1 SEHNR and CDR2 FQNEAQ (reference sequence). V lost 5 bases and J lost 0, with 12 bases in between. The CDR3 is 15 amino acids. Sequenced sample: synovial fluid, either unsorted or a sorted T cell fraction (not recorded which). V gene TRBV7-9 combines with J gene TRBJ2-3; D unclear. This sequence was found in a male donor with ankylosing spondylitis. CDR3 in DNA: TGTGCCAGCAGCCCCTTTTATTCTAGCACAGATACGCAGTATTTT. It encodes CASSPFYSSTDTQYF.